This T cell receptor (beta chain) was identified in a study of blood T cell repertoires in COVID-19. Seattle patient enrollment occurred during active infection, with longitudinal follow-up thereafter. The CDR3 has 15 residues. V lost 3 bases, J lost 1 base, and 12 bases lay in between. CDR1 MNHEY and CDR2 SMNVEV come from the germline V gene (reference sequence). The data were produced by immunoSEQ multiplex PCR, yet TCRdb's version contains in-frame clones alone and is incomplete. The sample includes hundreds of thousands of clones, roughly 88% of them seen just once. The rearrangement uses TRBV27 and TRBJ1-1, with D possibly matching TRBD1 (5 bases). This TCR was sampled from a woman in her forties or fifties with COVID-19, enrolled during active disease. The sequencing sample was made of peripheral blood. This chain's CDR3 is CASSFGWGENTEAFF. The CDR3 nucleotides are TGTGCCAGCAGTTTCGGCTGGGGGGAGAACACTGAAGCTTTCTTT.